This paragraph covers one T cell receptor (beta chain) sequence. What it binds is not known. The data belong to a study of siplizumab effects on memory and regulatory T cells. Study-level results: The majority of clones, roughly 80-96% of proliferating CD4+ or CD8+ clones, lacked an assignable naive or memory phenotype.

Deletions cut 3 bases from V and 5 bases from J, with 10 bases between. CDR3 length equals 13 residues. Looked up from germline, CDR1 is SEHNR and CDR2 is FQNEAQ (reference sequence). TCRdb's copy holds only in-frame clones and misses some; the assay was immunoSEQ multiplex PCR. Seen here are about 100,000 clones, 80% to 95% observed once, and the top ten hold 0.14% to 0.15%. V gene TRBV7-9 combines with J gene TRBJ2-5; D possibly corresponds to TRBD2 (5 bases). This TCR was sampled from a human donor in good health. Sequencing used CD4+ T cells sorted from blood. DNA for the CDR3: TGTGCCAGCAGCTTCCGGGGTGGGGAGACCCAGTACTTC. It translates to CASSFRGGETQYF.